This T cell receptor (beta chain) was recovered during a study of blood T cells in healthy people across ages. After removal of 3 bases from V and 6 bases from J, the junction contained 2 bases not matched to a gene. The CDR3 length is 14 residues. Germline V CDR1 and CDR2: SGHRS, YFSETQ. Findings of the study overall: As age increased, TCR beta diversity per million T cells fell in a roughly linear fashion.

This clonotype was seen a few times. Antigen specificity is unknown. A sample-barcoded 5' primer and a J-beta primer mix were used in a second PCR of roughly 7 to 12 cycles. Every single cDNA molecule received a tag from a template-switch adaptor with 12 random nucleotides. TCRdb used MiXCR to reprocess the 5' RACE reads, holding one entry per CDR3 protein. Of roughly 720,000 distinct CDR3 sequences in the sample, approximately 55% were seen once. This TCR came from a man older than 75 in good health. The sequenced sample consisted of blood. V is TRBV5-1 and J is TRBJ2-1; 11 positions match TRBD1. The CDR3 loop is CASSSGTGGNEQFF. The CDR3, as DNA: TGCGCCAGCAGCTCCGGGACAGGGGGCAATGAGCAGTTCTTC.